These T cell receptor beta chains were read from a single sample in a study of cytomegalovirus exposure and HLA in healthy donors. Assay used: immunoSEQ multiplex PCR; TCRdb lists only in-frame clones, some missing. The sample holds about 130,000 clones, approximately 80% seen once. Input material: PBMCs. Every receptor here comes from a man in his forties in good health and CMV-seronegative. Both conserved end residues are part of each CDR3. Each record gives: clone size, V gene, J gene, D gene, CDR3 DNA, CDR3 protein. D genes are given only for firm matches. Not every row has a clone size; where given, it reads once, few, many or a size class.

size: -
V: TRBV19
J: TRBJ2-5
D: -
DNA: TGTGCCAGTAGTAGAGGGACAAACCAAGAGACCCAGTACTTC
CDR3: CASSRGTNQETQYF

size: once
V: TRBV5-1
J: TRBJ2-3
D: TRBD1
DNA: TGCGCCAGCAGCGATCGGACAGGGGGCACAGATACGCAGTATTTT
CDR3: CASSDRTGGTDTQYF

size: -
V: TRBV7-2
J: TRBJ1-2
D: TRBD1
DNA: TGTGCCAGCAGCTCGATCCGGGACAGGGGGCATGGCTACACCTTC
CDR3: CASSSIRDRGHGYTF

size: -
V: TRBV19
J: TRBJ2-3
D: TRBD2
DNA: TGTGCCACCGACTCGTCCGGGACTAGCGGAATGATCACAGATACGCAGTATTTT
CDR3: CATDSSGTSGMITDTQYF

size: few
V: TRBV6-1
J: TRBJ1-1
D: -
DNA: TGTGCCAGCAGTGTGCAGGGCGAGAACACTGAAGCTTTCTTT
CDR3: CASSVQGENTEAFF

size: few
V: TRBV9
J: TRBJ2-7
D: -
DNA: TGTGCCAGCAGCGTAGGCGGGGACAGCTACGAGCAGTACTTC
CDR3: CASSVGGDSYEQYF

size: -
V: TRBV19
J: TRBJ2-2
D: TRBD2
DNA: TGTGCCAGTAGTCGGCTAGCGGGAGCAACCGGGGAGCTGTTTTTT
CDR3: CASSRLAGATGELFF

size: -
V: TRBV6-4
J: TRBJ2-1
D: -
DNA: TGTGCCAGCAGTGACTCGCGGGACCACTCCTACAATGAGCAGTTCTTC
CDR3: CASSDSRDHSYNEQFF

size: -
V: TRBV7-9
J: TRBJ2-7
D: TRBD1
DNA: TGTGCCAGCAGCCCCAAGGGACAGAGCTACGAGCAGTACTTC
CDR3: CASSPKGQSYEQYF

size: -
V: TRBV9
J: TRBJ2-1
D: -
DNA: TGTGCCAGCAGCGTTGAGGCGGGGACTCGCTCCTACAATGAGCAGTTCTTC
CDR3: CASSVEAGTRSYNEQFF

size: -
V: TRBV30
J: TRBJ2-1
D: TRBD2
DNA: TGTGCCTGGAGTGTATACGGGAGGGTCCCCTACAATGAGCAGTTCTTC
CDR3: CAWSVYGRVPYNEQFF

size: -
V: TRBV7-2
J: TRBJ2-1
D: TRBD1
DNA: TGTGCCAGCAGCTTTGACAGGGGGTTCTACAATGAGCAGTTCTTC
CDR3: CASSFDRGFYNEQFF

size: many
V: TRBV6-4
J: TRBJ2-1
D: TRBD1
DNA: TGTGCCAGCAGTGAGAGGACAGGGTCGGATGAGCAGTTCTTC
CDR3: CASSERTGSDEQFF

size: -
V: TRBV4-3
J: TRBJ2-7
D: -
DNA: TGCGCCAGCAGCCAAAGTGGGAGGGAGCAGTACTTC
CDR3: CASSQSGREQYF

size: -
V: TRBV28
J: TRBJ2-2
D: -
DNA: TGTGCCAGCAGGGTGGGCGGGAAGGCAACCGGGGAGCTGTTTTTT
CDR3: CASRVGGKATGELFF

size: -
V: TRBV29-1
J: TRBJ1-2
D: -
DNA: TGCAGCGTTGAAGTGGTGTCCCTAGGTGGCTACACCTTC
CDR3: CSVEVVSLGGYTF

size: -
V: TRBV7-2
J: TRBJ2-3
D: TRBD2
DNA: TGTGCCAGCGGACTAGCGGGAGCGGATACGCAGTATTTT
CDR3: CASGLAGADTQYF

size: -
V: TRBV4-1
J: TRBJ2-7
D: -
DNA: TGCGCCAGCAGCCACGCTAGGGACACCTCGGAGCAGTACTTC
CDR3: CASSHARDTSEQYF

size: few
V: TRBV10-3
J: TRBJ2-7
D: -
DNA: TGTGCCATCAGTGTCTCAGGGGCCCATCCCTACGAGCAGTACTTC
CDR3: CAISVSGAHPYEQYF

size: -
V: TRBV7-3
J: TRBJ1-2
D: TRBD1
DNA: TGTGCCAGCAGCTCGACAGGGGGAGAAGCTAACTATGGCTACACCTTC
CDR3: CASSSTGGEANYGYTF

size: -
V: TRBV19
J: TRBJ2-5
D: TRBD2
DNA: TGTGCCAGTAGTGCCCTAGCGGGAGCTATAGGAGAGACCCAGTACTTC
CDR3: CASSALAGAIGETQYF

size: -
V: TRBV6-4
J: TRBJ1-1
D: TRBD1
DNA: TGTGCCAGCAGTCGGACAGGGGACACTGAAGCTTTCTTT
CDR3: CASSRTGDTEAFF

size: -
V: TRBV2
J: TRBJ2-1
D: TRBD2
DNA: TGTGCCAGCAGTGGACTAGCGGGAAACTACAATGAGCAGTTCTTC
CDR3: CASSGLAGNYNEQFF

size: -
V: TRBV6-5
J: TRBJ1-2
D: -
DNA: TGTGCCAGCAGTTCCCAGGGAGGGCCCCGTAACTATGGCTACACCTTC
CDR3: CASSSQGGPRNYGYTF

size: -
V: TRBV6-1
J: TRBJ2-5
D: -
DNA: TGTGCCAGCAGTGAACCCAACAGAGAGACCCAGTACTTC
CDR3: CASSEPNRETQYF

size: -
V: TRBV27
J: TRBJ1-2
D: TRBD1
DNA: TGTGCCAGCAGTTACTCGGACAGGGCGTATGGCTACACCTTC
CDR3: CASSYSDRAYGYTF

size: -
V: TRBV29-1
J: TRBJ2-2
D: TRBD2
DNA: TGCAGCGTCTGGGGGGGAAACACCGGGGAGCTGTTTTTT
CDR3: CSVWGGNTGELFF

size: once
V: TRBV19
J: TRBJ2-5
D: TRBD2
DNA: TGTGCCAGTAGTATTGGCAGGGTGGGGGGGGAGACCCAGTACTTC
CDR3: CASSIGRVGGETQYF

size: -
V: TRBV11-3
J: TRBJ2-7
D: -
DNA: TGTGCCAGCAGCCGTCAGGACACAGAATTCTACGAGCAGTACTTC
CDR3: CASSRQDTEFYEQYF

size: -
V: TRBV12-5
J: TRBJ1-1
D: TRBD1
DNA: TGTGCTAGTGGTTCCCGACAGGGGGGAATCACTGAAGCTTTCTTT
CDR3: CASGSRQGGITEAFF

size: -
V: TRBV4-3
J: TRBJ2-1
D: -
DNA: TGCGCCAGCAGCTACTTGGATGAGCAGTTCTTC
CDR3: CASSYLDEQFF

size: few
V: TRBV6-1
J: TRBJ1-2
D: TRBD1
DNA: TGTGCCAGCAGTCAGGGACAGGTTGCTAACTATGGCTACACCTTC
CDR3: CASSQGQVANYGYTF

size: few
V: TRBV7-9
J: TRBJ2-7
D: -
DNA: TGTGCCAGCAGCTTAGAATCGTACGAGCAGTACTTC
CDR3: CASSLESYEQYF

size: -
V: TRBV19
J: TRBJ2-6
D: -
DNA: TGTGCCAGTAGTATAAGGGGCGGGATCACTTCTGGGGCCAACGTCCTGACTTTC
CDR3: CASSIRGGITSGANVLTF

size: -
V: TRBV28
J: TRBJ2-7
D: TRBD1
DNA: TGTGCCAGCAGTTTGAGGGGACAGGGCTACGAGCAGTACTTC
CDR3: CASSLRGQGYEQYF

size: -
V: TRBV5-1
J: TRBJ2-5
D: TRBD2
DNA: TGCGCCAGCAGCTTGGTGGCCGGGAGGATGGATAAAGAGACCCAGTACTTC
CDR3: CASSLVAGRMDKETQYF

size: -
V: TRBV11-1
J: TRBJ2-6
D: -
DNA: TGTGCCAGCACCCTCTCTGGGGCCAACGTCCTGACTTTC
CDR3: CASTLSGANVLTF

size: -
V: TRBV7-2
J: TRBJ2-5
D: TRBD2
DNA: TGTGCCAGCAGCTTCGGGAACCGACTAGCGGGATTGGGAGAGACCCAGTACTTC
CDR3: CASSFGNRLAGLGETQYF

size: -
V: TRBV6-5
J: TRBJ2-7
D: -
DNA: TGTGCCAGCAGTTACTCGAGGATTTACGAGCAGTACTTC
CDR3: CASSYSRIYEQYF

size: -
V: TRBV30
J: TRBJ1-4
D: -
DNA: TGTGCCTGGAGTGAGCAGGTGGCGAATGAAAAACTGTTTTTT
CDR3: CAWSEQVANEKLFF

size: -
V: TRBV7-9
J: TRBJ2-5
D: -
DNA: TGTGCCAGCACGACAGCCCAAGAGACCCAGTACTTC
CDR3: CASTTAQETQYF

size: few
V: TRBV4-3
J: TRBJ2-7
D: TRBD1
DNA: TGCGCCAGCAGCCAAGATACCGGGACAGGAACGGAAGAGCAGTACTTC
CDR3: CASSQDTGTGTEEQYF

size: -
V: TRBV5-4
J: TRBJ2-1
D: -
DNA: TGTGCCAGCAGCTACAAAGGCGACTCGACCAATCTCAATGAGCAGTTCTTC
CDR3: CASSYKGDSTNLNEQFF

size: -
V: TRBV9
J: TRBJ2-7
D: -
DNA: TGTGCCAGCAGCGTAGCCCCGGGGTACGAGCAGTACTTC
CDR3: CASSVAPGYEQYF

size: -
V: TRBV5-1
J: TRBJ1-2
D: TRBD1
DNA: TGCGCCAGCAGCCGGGACAGGGTTGATGGCTACACCTTC
CDR3: CASSRDRVDGYTF

size: -
V: TRBV5-4
J: TRBJ2-7
D: TRBD2
DNA: TGTGCCAGCAGCCTCGGGGGGGAAGGTTACGAGCAGTACTTC
CDR3: CASSLGGEGYEQYF

size: -
V: TRBV9
J: TRBJ1-2
D: TRBD1
DNA: TGTGCCAGCAGCGTGTCCGGGACAGGGGGCGCGTTGAGTGGCTACACCTTC
CDR3: CASSVSGTGGALSGYTF

size: -
V: TRBV2
J: TRBJ2-7
D: TRBD2
DNA: TGTGCCAGCAGTGCGGCGGGAGGTTTCTCCTACGAGCAGTACTTC
CDR3: CASSAAGGFSYEQYF

size: few
V: TRBV28
J: TRBJ2-1
D: TRBD2
DNA: TGTGCCAGCAGTCCTCCGGGACTAGGGTTCGATGAGCAGTTCTTC
CDR3: CASSPPGLGFDEQFF

size: -
V: TRBV5-4
J: TRBJ2-7
D: TRBD2
DNA: TGTGCCAGCAGCTCCGGCGGGAGGGCCCACGAGCAGTACTTC
CDR3: CASSSGGRAHEQYF

size: -
V: TRBV27
J: TRBJ2-7
D: -
DNA: TGTGCCAGCAGCTCGAGGGGGTCGACCTCCTACGAGCAGTACTTC
CDR3: CASSSRGSTSYEQYF

size: -
V: TRBV7-2
J: TRBJ2-7
D: TRBD1
DNA: TGTGCCAGCAGCAGTCAGACAGGGCCCTACGAGCAGTACTTC
CDR3: CASSSQTGPYEQYF

size: -
V: TRBV25-1
J: TRBJ1-1
D: TRBD1
DNA: TGTGCCAGCAGTGATACTGCCGGGACAGGGGGGTTGGAAGCTTTCTTT
CDR3: CASSDTAGTGGLEAFF

size: -
V: TRBV5-4
J: TRBJ2-7
D: -
DNA: TGTGCCAGCAGCTCTACGTCTTACGAGCAGTACTTC
CDR3: CASSSTSYEQYF

size: -
V: TRBV7-2
J: TRBJ2-7
D: -
DNA: TGTGCCAGCAGCTTAGGGCAGGACAGTATCTACGAGCAGTACTTC
CDR3: CASSLGQDSIYEQYF

size: -
V: TRBV4-2
J: TRBJ2-5
D: TRBD2
DNA: TGTGCCAGCAGCTCCCGTCGAGCGGGAGGGCCGGAGACCCAGTACTTC
CDR3: CASSSRRAGGPETQYF

size: -
V: TRBV28
J: TRBJ1-2
D: TRBD1
DNA: TGTGCCAGCAGTGCCCCGGGACAGGGGGCGGGGTATGGCTACACCTTC
CDR3: CASSAPGQGAGYGYTF